The T cell receptor (beta chain) under discussion was sequenced for a study of regulatory T cells in long-lasting Graves disease. Germline CDR1 is LNHDA and CDR2 is SQIVND (reference sequence). The CDR3 contains 19 residues. This clonotype showed up just a few times. At one end, the junction sequence differs from germline, possibly due to a read error. Time point described: newly diagnosed GD, antithyroid drugs for less than 3 months. RNA from PBMCs was the source of the TCR library. For TCR beta, libraries came from iRepertoire HTBI primers and Arm-PCR of CDR3 regions. TCRdb reanalysed the multiplex PCR reads using MiXCR and keeps one entry per CDR3 protein. The table has a few hundred thousand distinct CDR3 sequences, 15% to 20% seen once. The same sample was also studied in work on T cells in Graves' hyperthyroidism and ophthalmopathy.

Here the sequenced sample was peripheral blood mononuclear cells (PBMCs), taken at new diagnosis, from a patient treated with antithyroid drugs. The rearrangement uses TRBV19 and TRBJ2-5; 13 nucleotides line up with TRBD2. The receptor was isolated from a woman in her 30s with Graves disease. DNA of the CDR3: TGTGCCAGTAGTATAAGCCCCCCTACTAGCGGGGGGGTCCAACAGACCCAGTACTTC. It is translated as CASSISPPTSGGVQQTQYF.